The 22 T cell receptor beta chains below were found in one sample sequenced in a study of T-cell reconstitution after alpha-beta-depleted transplantation in children. Preparation of the TCRbeta library involved a method that used unique molecular identifiers. TCRdb passed the PCR reads through MiXCR, listing each CDR3 protein once. The sample holds about 500,000 distinct CDR3 sequences, about 30% seen once. This sample comprised PBMCs from the stem cell graft donor, obtained from the stem cell graft. Source of these receptors: a human donor who donated a stem cell graft to a child with aplastic anemia.

The DNA for the CDR3 is TGTGCCAGCAGCATAGGAGGGGGCTTGGGCACAGATACGCAGTATTTT. It codes for CASSIGGGLGTDTQYF. J is TRBJ2-3 and V is TRBV7-3; TRBD1 might be the D (7 bases). With 5 bases removed from V and 1 base from J, the gap between germline ends came to 16 bases. This CDR3 spans 16 amino acids. Germline values: CDR1 SGHTA, CDR2 FQGTGA.

The chain recombines TRBV7-2 with TRBJ1-1; D not resolved. Germline loops: CDR1 SGHTA, CDR2 FQGNSA. The CDR3 has 14 amino acids. The ends were cut back, 0 bases at V and 4 bases at J, with 9 bases in the middle. The CDR3 DNA reads TGTGCCAGCAGCTTAGCGGTGGGAGGCACTGAAGCTTTCTTT. Amino acid sequence: CASSLAVGGTEAFF.

Only a few counts were recorded for this clonotype. This rearrangement joins TRBV27 to TRBJ2-1, with D hard to call. The V and J ends lost 1 base and 3 bases respectively, with 10 bases between them. The CDR3 runs to 15 residues. The germline CDR1 and CDR2 sequences are MNHEY and SMNVEV (reference sequence). CDR3 sequence (DNA): TGTGCCAGCAGTTTATATCGCACCAGCTACAATGAGCAGTTCTTC. Translation: CASSLYRTSYNEQFF.

This clonotype has only a few counts. The chain is built from TRBV5-1 and TRBJ1-6; D not certain. This CDR3 comprises 16 residues. The germline CDR1 and CDR2 sequences are SGHRS and YFSETQ. V was trimmed by 0 bases and J by 0 bases, leaving 7 bases between them. DNA for the CDR3: TGCGCCAGCAGCTTGGAGCCGTCCTCCTATAATTCACCCCTCCACTTT. Amino acids: CASSLEPSSYNSPLHF.

CDR3 bases: TGTGCCTGGAGTGTACAGAAGGGCGGTGAGCAGTTCTTC. This codes for CAWSVQKGGEQFF. The chain joins TRBV30 to TRBJ2-1; D ambiguous. Germline CDR1 reads GTSNPN; CDR2 reads SVGIG (reference sequence). CDR3 size: 13 residues. V lost 0 bases and J 9 bases, leaving 12 bases between the germline ends. Combining the CDR3 with reference TRBV30 and TRBJ2-1 gives the whole variable domain SQTIHQWPATLVQPVGSPLSLECTVEGTSNPNLYWYRQAAGRGLQLLFYSVGIGQISSEVPQNLSASRPQDRQFILSSKKLLLSDSGFYLCAWSVQKGGEQFFGPGTRLTVL.

This clonotype was observed at least ten times. This CDR3 is CSASGPPQETQYF. In nucleotides, the CDR3 is TGCAGTGCTAGCGGGCCACCCCAAGAGACCCAGTACTTC. This sequence joins TRBV20-1 and TRBJ2-5, with D unresolved. The length of the CDR3 is 13 residues. The germline V and J ends were trimmed by 3 bases and 1 base, with 9 bases remaining between them. Germline V gene sequence: CDR1 DFQATT, CDR2 SNEGSKA (reference sequence).

The chain has TRBV11-2 and TRBJ2-2; D gene uncertain. Germline V lookup: CDR1 SGHAT, CDR2 FQNNGV. This CDR3 comprises 14 residues. Trimming shortened V by 5 bases and J by 8 bases, and 15 bases separated the two germline ends. The CDR3 region is CASSPQTPRGELFF. DNA for the CDR3: TGTGCCAGCAGCCCTCAGACTCCCAGGGGGGAGCTGTTTTTT.

The sample holds a few counts of this clonotype. The V and J genes are TRBV6-2 or TRBV6-3 and TRBJ2-7; TRBD2 is a possible D gene (5 bases). The CDR3 contains 16 residues. The germline CDR1 and CDR2 sequences are MNHEY and SVGEGT. The ends were cut back, 4 bases at V and 0 bases at J, with 16 bases in the middle. DNA of the CDR3: TGTGCCAGCAGTTTCCTAGAGTGGGAGCCCTCCTACGAGCAGTACTTC. It codes for CASSFLEWEPSYEQYF.

This clonotype has more than one count but fewer than ten. Written as DNA, the CDR3 is TGTGCCACCAGCAGAGAACCGGGACAGGGGGCTCGGGGGCAGTACTTC. Its protein product is CATSREPGQGARGQYF. The chain uses TRBV15 and TRBJ2-7; TRBD1 matches 12 bases. CDR1 LNHNV and CDR2 YYDKDF come from the germline V gene (reference sequence). V lost 0 bases, J lost 9 bases, and 9 bases stayed unmatched. The CDR3 is made up of 16 amino acids.

The chain couples TRBV7-8 to TRBJ1-5, with unresolved D. The germline V and J ends were trimmed by 5 bases and 1 base, with 12 bases remaining between them. The germline V gene has CDR1 SGHVS and CDR2 FQNEAQ. The CDR3 runs to 15 residues. The CDR3 DNA reads TGTGCCAGCAGCCCCTTCGGGCAGAGCAATCAGCCCCAGCATTTT. Translation: CASSPFGQSNQPQHF.

The rearrangement uses TRBV12-3 or TRBV12-4 and TRBJ1-3; the D is unclear. Deletions cut 4 bases from V and 5 bases from J, with 3 bases between. This CDR3 contains 11 residues. The DNA of the CDR3 is TGTGCCAGCAGTTGGAGAAACACCATATATTTT. Encoded protein: CASSWRNTIYF.

The chain couples TRBV29-1 to TRBJ1-4; D remains ambiguous. Germline V CDR1 and CDR2: SQVTM, ANQGSEA. This CDR3 region has 11 residues. V was pared by 4 bases and J by 8 bases, with 8 bases between. CDR3 in DNA: TGCAGCGTTGTGGTCCTAGAAAAACTGTTTTTT. Protein product: CSVVVLEKLFF. The full variable domain, rest sourced from reference TRBV29-1 and TRBJ1-4, is SAVISQKPSRDICQRGTSLTIQCQVDSQVTMMFWYRQQPGQSLTLIATANQGSEATYESGFVIDKFPISRPNLTFSTLTVSNMSPEDSSIYLCSVVVLEKLFFGSGTQLSVL.

The rearrangement uses TRBV5-1 and TRBJ1-6, with D tentatively TRBD1 (6 bases). V was shortened by 2 bases and J by 7 bases, with 10 bases between the two germline ends. CDR1 SGHRS and CDR2 YFSETQ come from the germline V gene. The CDR3 length is 14 residues. The CDR3 spells CASSLPRGNSPLHF. Written as DNA, the CDR3 is TGCGCCAGCAGCTTACCCAGGGGCAATTCACCCCTCCACTTT.

This clonotype was seen a handful of times. J is TRBJ2-4 and V is TRBV7-2; TRBD1 agrees at 10 bases. J gave up 0 bases and V 5 bases, and 4 bases lay outside the gene matches. The CDR3 is made up of 16 amino acids. From germline, CDR1 is SGHTA and CDR2 FQGNSA. The CDR3 reads CASSPDRGQAKNIQYF. The CDR3 bases are TGTGCCAGCAGCCCAGACAGGGGGCAAGCCAAAAACATTCAGTACTTC.

The chain combines TRBV5-1 with TRBJ1-1, with a tentative D call TRBD1 (5 bases). Germline lookup yields CDR1 SGHRS and CDR2 YFSETQ. The CDR3 totals 14 residues. Deletions cut 4 bases from V and 1 base from J, with 11 bases between. DNA of the CDR3: TGCGCCAGCAGCCGACAGCGAAGGAACACTGAAGCTTTCTTT. Residues: CASSRQRRNTEAFF.

The chain combines TRBV2 with TRBJ1-2; TRBD1 agrees at 11 bases. Germline V gene data show CDR1 as SNHLY and CDR2 as FYNNEI. This CDR3 contains 14 residues. The V segment lost 10 bases and the J segment 7 bases; nucleotides outside the gene matches: 11. The CDR3 loop reads CATTGQGASGGYTF. CDR3 sequence (DNA): TGTGCCACCACCGGACAGGGGGCCTCGGGTGGCTACACCTTC.

The chain joins TRBV5-1 to TRBJ1-1, with a tentative D call TRBD1 (5 bases). CDR1 and CDR2 from the germline V gene are SGHRS and YFSETQ. The V gene lost 4 bases and the J gene lost 4 bases, with 23 bases spanning the gap. The CDR3 has 17 amino acids. CDR3 loop: CASSGSEQGIVGTEAFF. As DNA, the CDR3 is TGCGCCAGCAGCGGCAGTGAGCAGGGAATAGTTGGCACTGAAGCTTTCTTT.

The sample holds a few counts of this clonotype. This sequence joins TRBV27 and TRBJ2-1, with 10 bases lining up with TRBD2. This CDR3 contains 18 residues. J gave up 4 bases and V 5 bases, and 14 bases lay outside the gene matches. Germline values: CDR1 MNHEY, CDR2 SMNVEV (reference sequence). DNA for the CDR3: TGTGCCAGCAGTCGCGGGGGGCTAGCGGGAGTGTGTTACAATGAGCAGTTCTTC. Protein product: CASSRGGLAGVCYNEQFF.

The chain combines TRBV6-2 or TRBV6-3 with TRBJ2-2; 14 nucleotides align to TRBD2. Per the germline V gene, CDR1 is MNHEY and CDR2 is SVGEGT. Trimming took 0 bases from V and 4 from J; bases not matched to a gene: 1. This CDR3 has 17 amino acids. CDR3 sequence reads: CASSYSGLAGVTGELFF. DNA of the CDR3: TGTGCCAGCAGTTACTCGGGACTAGCGGGAGTCACCGGGGAGCTGTTTTTT.

The chain joins TRBV12-3 or TRBV12-4 to TRBJ1-5, with D possibly TRBD1 on 6 matching bases. CDR3 length: 16 residues. The V end lost 2 bases, the J end lost 0 bases, and 11 bases lay between the germline ends. CDR3 loop: CASSLTGGRSNQPQHF. CDR3 bases: TGTGCCAGCAGTTTAACGGGGGGCCGTAGCAATCAGCCCCAGCATTTT.

V is TRBV7-9 and J is TRBJ2-5; no firm D call. The V end was cut by 4 bases, the J end by 5 bases, with 14 bases between. Per the germline V gene, CDR1 is SEHNR and CDR2 is FQNEAQ (reference sequence). This CDR3 contains 14 residues. The CDR3: CASSSTAAGETQYF. The CDR3 nucleotides are TGTGCCAGCAGCTCGACCGCCGCTGGCGAGACCCAGTACTTC.

The chain employs TRBV19 and TRBJ2-1; 8 bases match TRBD2. CDR1 is LNHDA and CDR2 is SQIVND in the germline V gene (reference sequence). Trimming cost V 4 bases and J 0 bases; bases outside gene matches: 5. The CDR3 covers 16 residues. CDR3 protein: CASSKGLAGSYNEQFF. The CDR3 nucleotides are TGTGCCAGTAGTAAAGGACTAGCTGGCTCCTACAATGAGCAGTTCTTC.